The 30 T cell receptor beta chains reported below all come from one sample, sequenced in a study of T cells after yellow fever vaccination. TCRdb reprocessed the 5' RACE reads with MiXCR, giving one entry per CDR3 protein. The sample lists about 210,000 distinct CDR3 sequences, approximately 6.8% occurring once. Source: CD4+ T cells sorted from PBMCs, taken on the day of the yellow fever booster vaccination. These receptors came from a man aged 25-45 years who received the YFV17D yellow fever vaccine.

Remarks on this clonotype: This may be a read error, as it is one base from a much larger clone. The chain's CDR3 is CAISTSGSHNEQFF. In DNA form, the CDR3 reads TGTGCCATCAGTACTAGCGGGAGCCACAATGAGCAGTTCTTC. This sequence joins TRBV6-5 and TRBJ2-1, with 11 bases lining up with TRBD2. Germline V lookup: CDR1 MNHEY, CDR2 SVGAGI. This CDR3 is built from 14 residues.

This clonotype has ten or more counts. The V call is TRBV7-9, the J call TRBJ2-1; 8 bases fit TRBD2. Germline assignment: CDR1 SEHNR and CDR2 FQNEAQ (reference sequence). This CDR3 region has 14 residues. After removal of 5 bases from V and 9 bases from J, the junction contained 9 bases not matched to a gene. CDR3 in DNA: TGTGCCAGCAGCCGGGGGGGGGGAGAGGGTGAGCAGTTCTTC. It translates to CASSRGGGEGEQFF.

In its sample, this clonotype was seen a few times. The CDR3 protein is CASSLVTGGLQETQYF. The DNA of the CDR3 is TGCGCCAGCAGCTTGGTAACAGGGGGCCTCCAAGAGACCCAGTACTTC. The chain recombines TRBV5-1 with TRBJ2-5; 9 bases are shared with TRBD1. The CDR3 is 16 residues long. Germline lookup yields CDR1 SGHRS and CDR2 YFSETQ. V was pared by 0 bases and J by 1 base, with 4 bases of the junction left unmatched.

The chain is built from TRBV3-1 and TRBJ2-7; D uncertain. CDR3 length: 15 residues. Germline lookup yields CDR1 LGHDT and CDR2 YNNKEL (reference sequence). V dropped 3 bases and J dropped 7 bases, with 19 bases sitting between them. The chain's CDR3 is CASSQQVVGLGEQYF. Written as DNA, the CDR3 is TGTGCCAGCAGCCAGCAGGTCGTCGGGTTGGGGGAGCAGTACTTC.

The gene calls are TRBV27 and TRBJ2-1; 7 bases align to TRBD2. CDR1 and CDR2 (germline): MNHEY, SMNVEV (reference sequence). This CDR3 has 15 residues. V was clipped by 1 base and J by 9 bases; unmatched bases: 9. Written as DNA, the CDR3 is TGTGCCAGCAGTTTATATCTGGCGGGAGTGACTGAGCAGTTCTTC. Its translation: CASSLYLAGVTEQFF.

The V call is TRBV5-1, the J call TRBJ1-2; D not certain. This CDR3 comprises 13 residues. Deletions cut 0 bases from V and 1 base from J, with 4 bases between. The germline V gene encodes CDR1 SGHRS and CDR2 YFSETQ. CDR3 in amino acids: CASSLGLNYGYTF. CDR3 nucleotide sequence: TGCGCCAGCAGCTTGGGCCTTAACTATGGCTACACCTTC.

The chain carries TRBV2 and TRBJ2-3; 8 bases map to TRBD2. The J segment lost 4 bases and the V segment lost 6 bases, leaving 9 bases of the junction unmatched. CDR3 length: 15 amino acids. The germline gives CDR1 SNHLY, CDR2 FYNNEI. The CDR3 region is CASSSRSGSADTQYF. CDR3 nucleotides: TGTGCCAGCAGCTCCCGGAGCGGGAGTGCAGATACGCAGTATTTT.

Notes on this clonotype: At one end the junction does not follow the germline gene, possibly because of a read error. The chain links TRBV7-2 to TRBJ2-5; D is perhaps TRBD2 (6 bases). The CDR3 extends over 12 amino acids. Looked up from germline, CDR1 is SGHTA and CDR2 is FQGNSA. The CDR3 loop reads CASNQGGQTQYF. The DNA of the CDR3 is TGTGCGAGCAACCAGGGAGGACAGACCCAGTACTTC.

This clonotype was seen many times. The junction departs from germline at one end; a sequencing error may be responsible. The rearrangement uses TRBV5-6 and TRBJ2-1, with TRBD2 identical over 7 bases. CDR1 SGHDT and CDR2 YYEEEE come from the germline V gene. CDR3 size: 14 residues. This CDR3 reads CASSLAASGGRWVF. The CDR3 region has the DNA TGTGCCAGCAGCTTGGCGGCTAGCGGAGGGCGATGGGTCTTC.

This clonotype was found many times. This sequence joins TRBV12-3 or TRBV12-4 and TRBJ2-7; D not certain. The CDR3 has 14 amino acids. The V end was cut by 2 bases, the J end by 5 bases, with 13 bases between. The CDR3 coding sequence is TGTGCCAGCAGTTTACTCACCTCAACCCACGAGCAGTACTTC. As protein: CASSLLTSTHEQYF.

This clonotype showed up many times. This rearrangement joins TRBV5-1 to TRBJ1-2; possibly TRBD1 for D (5 bases). The CDR3 covers 13 residues. The germline CDR1 and CDR2 sequences are SGHRS and YFSETQ. Trimming took 4 bases from V and 7 from J, leaving 14 bases between them. CDR3 sequence reads: CASSRDQKVGYTF. The DNA of the CDR3 is TGCGCCAGCAGCCGGGACCAAAAAGTTGGCTACACCTTC. The variable domain in full, completed from reference TRBV5-1 and TRBJ1-2, reads KAGVTQTPRYLIKTRGQQVTLSCSPISGHRSVSWYQQTPGQGLQFLFEYFSETQRNKGNFPGRFSGRQFSNSRSEMNVSTLELGDSALYLCASSRDQKVGYTFGSGTRLTVV.

V is TRBV18 and J is TRBJ2-1, with a possible D match to TRBD2 (6 bases). The CDR3 contains 15 residues. From germline, CDR1 is KGHSH and CDR2 LQKENI. The V and J ends lost 5 bases and 2 bases respectively, with 13 bases between them. CDR3 loop: CASSASESPYNEQFF. The CDR3 DNA reads TGTGCCAGCTCAGCTAGCGAATCCCCCTACAATGAGCAGTTCTTC.

This clonotype was seen a handful of times. The gene calls are TRBV9 and TRBJ2-7; TRBD2 matches 8 bases. The CDR3 is made up of 16 amino acids. The V segment lost 5 bases and the J segment 7 bases; nucleotides outside the gene matches: 17. Germline V gene sequence: CDR1 SGDLS, CDR2 YYNGEE. CDR3 DNA: TGTGCCAGCAGTGGGACTAGTCTCGGGACCTCGGGGGAGCAGTACTTC. Its translation: CASSGTSLGTSGEQYF.

This clonotype appeared a few times. The chain carries TRBV2 and TRBJ2-7, with no clear D. This CDR3 is 12 amino acids long. Trimming left V 9 bases short and J 6 bases short, with 15 bases between. Germline values: CDR1 SNHLY, CDR2 FYNNEI. The CDR3 sequence is CASRSEVGEQYF. Here the CDR3 DNA reads TGTGCCAGTCGTTCAGAGGTTGGCGAGCAGTACTTC.

In its sample, this clonotype was seen many times. The J gene is TRBJ2-2, the V gene TRBV3-1; D unclear. The CDR3 has 13 residues. Deletions cut 4 bases from V and 10 bases from J, with 13 bases between. CDR1 is LGHDT and CDR2 is YNNKEL in the germline V gene (reference sequence). Here the CDR3 DNA reads TGTGCCAGCAGCCCCTCGTACATCCCGGAGCTGTTTTTT. Translating gives CASSPSYIPELFF. Full variable domain (rest looked up from reference TRBV3-1 and TRBJ2-2): DTAVSQTPKYLVTQMGNDKSIKCEQNLGHDTMYWYKQDSKKFLKIMFSYNNKELIINETVPNRFSPKSPDKAHLNLHINSLELGDSAVYFCASSPSYIPELFFGEGSRLTVL.

This clonotype showed up many times. V and J are TRBV5-1 and TRBJ2-3; 7 bases line up with TRBD2. This CDR3 is 15 amino acids long. Trimming took 4 bases from V and 0 from J; bases not matched to a gene: 5. The germline gives CDR1 SGHRS, CDR2 YFSETQ. The CDR3 spells CASSRSGMSTDTQYF. The CDR3 bases are TGCGCCAGCAGCCGCAGCGGGATGAGCACAGATACGCAGTATTTT.

This clonotype was observed many times. J is TRBJ1-1 and V is TRBV29-1; no clear D gene. The CDR3 runs 11 residues. In germline, CDR1 is SQVTM, CDR2 ANQGSEA. Trimming removed 4 bases at V and 10 bases at J, with 13 bases between. DNA of the CDR3: TGCAGCGTTGCCGTGGCAGGATCAGCTTTCTTT. Translating it yields CSVAVAGSAFF.

The chain recombines TRBV20-1 with TRBJ2-7; 10 nucleotides align to TRBD1. The CDR3 length is 13 residues. Germline assignment: CDR1 DFQATT and CDR2 SNEGSKA (reference sequence). V lost 7 bases, J lost 0 bases, and 3 bases stayed unmatched. The CDR3, as DNA: TGCAGTGGGGGACAGGGGCGCTCCTACGAGCAGTACTTC. It is translated as CSGGQGRSYEQYF.

There are many counts of this clonotype. The rearrangement uses TRBV7-2 and TRBJ1-2, with D tentatively TRBD1 (5 bases). The CDR3 is made up of 15 amino acids. V dropped 5 bases and J dropped 7 bases, with 20 bases sitting between them. Germline V lookup: CDR1 SGHTA, CDR2 FQGNSA. The CDR3 DNA reads as TGTGCCAGCAGCCTAATCGGACTGTCTGGGGGTGGCTACACCTTC. Its protein is CASSLIGLSGGGYTF.

The CDR3 loop is CSATGTPGRGYTF. CDR3 sequence (DNA): TGCAGTGCTACCGGGACCCCTGGTAGGGGCTACACCTTC. The V and J genes are TRBV20-1 and TRBJ1-2, with D maybe TRBD1 (5 bases). Trimming stripped 4 bases from V and 8 bases from J, with 17 bases between. In germline, CDR1 is DFQATT, CDR2 SNEGSKA (reference sequence). This CDR3 spans 13 amino acids.

This sequence joins TRBV5-1 and TRBJ2-7; 13 bases are shared with TRBD2. V lost 0 bases, J lost 5 bases, and 5 bases stayed unmatched. Germline-derived CDR1 and CDR2 are SGHRS and YFSETQ. The CDR3 runs 16 residues. Written as DNA, the CDR3 is TGCGCCAGCAGCTTGGCCGGGACTAGCGGGAAGAACGAGCAGTACTTC. Translating it yields CASSLAGTSGKNEQYF.

This clonotype was counted between two and nine times. The chain has TRBV20-1 and TRBJ2-1; no clear D. The CDR3 is 12 amino acids. Per germline, CDR1 DFQATT and CDR2 SNEGSKA (reference sequence). Trimming removed 2 bases from V and 4 bases from J, with 6 bases in between. CDR3: CSARREYNEQFF. CDR3 in DNA: TGCAGTGCTAGAAGAGAATACAATGAGCAGTTCTTC.

This clonotype was seen ten or more times. The V and J genes are TRBV3-1 and TRBJ2-1, with 10 bases aligning to TRBD2. The CDR3 has 14 amino acids. The germline gives CDR1 LGHDT, CDR2 YNNKEL (reference sequence). After removal of 8 bases from V and 8 bases from J, the junction contained 9 bases not matched to a gene. CDR3 coding DNA: TGTGCCAGCCGGACTAGCGGAGAGGGGCATGAGCAGTTCTTC. Its protein product is CASRTSGEGHEQFF.

This clonotype was counted only a few times. The chain couples TRBV7-9 to TRBJ2-1; TRBD2 aligns across 14 bases. Germline CDR1 SEHNR, CDR2 FQNEAQ (reference sequence). V lost 2 bases to trimming and J lost 4 bases; unmatched junction nucleotides: 13. This CDR3 is built from 20 residues. CDR3 DNA sequence: TGTGCCAGCAGCTTAATTACGGGCCGACTAGCGGGAGGGAGTTACAATGAGCAGTTCTTC. Translated, it gives CASSLITGRLAGGSYNEQFF.

This clonotype appeared a few times. This sequence joins TRBV7-9 and TRBJ2-3; 7 bases map to TRBD2. Looked up from germline, CDR1 is SEHNR and CDR2 is FQNEAQ (reference sequence). Losses at the gene ends were 1 base for V and 7 bases for J; bases not matched to a gene: 8. This CDR3 contains 15 residues. CDR3 residues: CASSLVISGHHTQYF. The CDR3 DNA reads TGTGCCAGCAGCTTAGTGATTAGCGGGCATCATACGCAGTATTTT.

The rearrangement uses TRBV12-3 or TRBV12-4 and TRBJ1-2, with 9 bases identical to TRBD1. There are 17 residues in the CDR3. Trimming removed 2 bases from V and 1 base from J; junction bases left unmatched: 8. DNA for the CDR3: TGTGCCAGCAGTTTAAGCGGGGGACAGGGAAGTAACTATGGCTACACCTTC. Amino acid sequence: CASSLSGGQGSNYGYTF.

This clonotype has a count of ten or more. The chain's CDR3 is CASSPQGAGNEQFF. CDR3 in DNA: TGTGCCAGCAGCCCCCAGGGGGCGGGCAATGAGCAGTTCTTC. This chain links TRBV5-6 with TRBJ2-1; 8 bases align to TRBD1. CDR1 is SGHDT, CDR2 YYEEEE, per germline. The J segment lost 6 bases and the V segment lost 4 bases, leaving 6 bases of the junction unmatched. CDR3 length equals 14 residues.

This clonotype showed up many times. This rearrangement joins TRBV20-1 to TRBJ1-5; D perhaps matches TRBD1 (5 bases). CDR1 and CDR2 (germline): DFQATT, SNEGSKA (reference sequence). This CDR3 is 13 amino acids long. Trimming took off 3 bases at V and 7 bases at J, with 13 bases between the two ends. CDR3 coding DNA: TGCAGTGCTAGGTTGGGGCCTCTACAGCCCCAGCATTTT. This gives the protein CSARLGPLQPQHF.

The chain links TRBV3-1 to TRBJ2-2; D unresolved. Germline CDR1 and CDR2: LGHDT and YNNKEL (reference sequence). The length of the CDR3 is 11 residues. The V end lost 5 bases, the J end lost 8 bases, and 6 bases lay between the germline ends. CDR3 amino acids: CASSIGGELFF. In DNA, the CDR3 is TGTGCCAGCAGCATAGGTGGGGAGCTGTTTTTT.

V usage is TRBV7-9 and J usage is TRBJ2-5, with D hard to call. The CDR3 is 13 amino acids. The V and J ends lost 1 base and 5 bases respectively, with 8 bases between them. CDR1 SEHNR and CDR2 FQNEAQ come from the germline V gene (reference sequence). Written as DNA, the CDR3 is TGTGCCAGCAGCTTAGACTCGGAGGAGACCCAGTACTTC. As protein: CASSLDSEETQYF.